Each of the 10 T cell receptor beta chains below was sequenced from the same sample in a study of T cells in Graves' hyperthyroidism and ophthalmopathy. What was amplified from RNA transcripts were TCR beta CDR3 regions. The HTBI primer set was used in a first-round RT-PCR of the TCR CDR3. One entry per CDR3 protein, called by TCRdb with MiXCR from the multiplex PCR reads. The repertoire holds 500,000 to 650,000 distinct CDR3 sequences, about 14% seen once, with about 12% in the top ten. The specimen sequenced was blood. These receptors originate from a woman in her 50s with Graves' ophthalmopathy.

This clonotype was recorded at least ten times. The J gene is TRBJ2-7, the V gene TRBV28, with 11 nucleotides matching TRBD2. Germline V gene sequence: CDR1 MDHEN, CDR2 SYDVKM. V shed 6 bases and J 3 bases; nucleotides not matched to a gene: 4. The CDR3 totals 14 residues. DNA of the CDR3: TGTGCCAGCAGCCCACTAGCGGGAGACTACGAGCAGTACTTC. Translated: CASSPLAGDYEQYF.

This clonotype was counted ten times or more. J is TRBJ2-1 and V is TRBV7-9, with D perhaps TRBD1 (5 bases). Germline V gene data show CDR1 as SEHNR and CDR2 as FQNEAQ (reference sequence). This CDR3 contains 16 residues. Between the trimmed V and J ends, which lost 5 bases and 0 bases, there was a span of 14 bases. CDR3 DNA: TGTGCCAGCAGCGCCCACAGGCCCCGCTCCTACAATGAGCAGTTCTTC. Its translation: CASSAHRPRSYNEQFF.

At least ten counts were recorded for this clonotype. CDR3 protein: CASSEPGNQPQHF. As DNA, the CDR3 is TGTGCCAGCAGTGAACCGGGCAATCAGCCCCAGCATTTT. The V call is TRBV25-1, the J call TRBJ1-5, with D uncertain. CDR1 is MGHDK, CDR2 SYGVNS, per germline. The CDR3 runs 13 residues. Trimming removed 2 bases at V and 2 bases at J, with 4 bases between.

In this sample, this clonotype turned up many times. In DNA form, the CDR3 reads TGTGCTATCCGGGGACAAATCTACGAGCAGTACTTC. Amino acid sequence: CAIRGQIYEQYF. This chain joins TRBV28 and TRBJ2-7; D is perhaps TRBD1 (6 bases). Germline V gene lookup returns CDR1 MDHEN and CDR2 SYDVKM. CDR3 size: 12 residues.

This clonotype was picked up one time. DNA of the CDR3: TGTGCCAGTAGTACACGACTAGCGGGCCTGTTCTTC. It yields the protein CASSTRLAGLFF. V usage is TRBV19 and J usage is TRBJ2-1; 10 positions agree with TRBD2. The germline V gene encodes CDR1 LNHDA and CDR2 SQIVND (reference sequence). Trimming removed 4 bases from V and 15 bases from J; junction bases left unmatched: 6. The CDR3 length is 12 residues. The variable domain in full, completed from reference TRBV19 and TRBJ2-1, reads DGGITQSPKYLFRKEGQNVTLSCEQNLNHDAMYWYRQDPGQGLRLIYYSQIVNDFQKGDIAEGYSVSREKKESFPLTVTSAQKNPTAFYLCASSTRLAGLFFGPGTRLTVL.

This clonotype was seen ten or more times. The J gene is TRBJ2-1, the V gene TRBV7-9, with 8 bases aligning to TRBD2. Germline V gene data show CDR1 as SEHNR and CDR2 as FQNEAQ (reference sequence). Trimming took 5 bases from V and 8 from J; bases not matched to a gene: 8. CDR3 length: 14 residues. CDR3 loop: CASSHKTSDYEQFF. CDR3 in DNA: TGTGCCAGCAGCCACAAGACTAGCGACTATGAGCAGTTCTTC. Filled out from reference TRBV7-9 and TRBJ2-1, the complete variable domain reads DTGVSQNPRHKITKRGQNVTFRCDPISEHNRLYWYRQTLGQGPEFLTYFQNEAQLEKSRLLSDRFSAERPKGSFSTLEIQRTEQGDSAMYLCASSHKTSDYEQFFGPGTRLTVL.

The CDR3 region has the DNA TGTGCCAGCAGCTTAGTAGGGACAGCGAGCTCCTATAATTCACCCCTCCACTTT. This encodes CASSLVGTASSYNSPLHF. The chain employs TRBV7-2 and TRBJ1-6; 7 bases map to TRBD1. Germline values: CDR1 SGHTA, CDR2 FQGNSA. This CDR3 contains 18 residues. The V gene end was trimmed by 1 base and the J gene end by 0 bases; junction bases not matched to a gene: 6.

This clonotype was counted many times. The V and J genes are TRBV30 and TRBJ2-2, with TRBD1 matching 7 bases. This CDR3 comprises 16 residues. After removal of 6 bases from V and 4 bases from J, the junction contained 14 bases not matched to a gene. Germline CDR1 reads GTSNPN; CDR2 reads SVGIG (reference sequence). CDR3 protein: CACTRGTATSTGELFF. The CDR3 DNA is TGTGCCTGCACTCGAGGGACAGCGACTTCCACCGGGGAGCTGTTTTTT.

This clonotype turned up a few times. This chain connects TRBV9 to TRBJ2-3; the D is unclear. This CDR3 contains 15 residues. With 3 bases removed from V and 3 bases from J, the gap between germline ends came to 14 bases. The germline CDR1 and CDR2 sequences are SGDLS and YYNGEE. In DNA, the CDR3 is TGTGCCAGCAGCGAAAAGGCAATCAGGACAGATACGCAGTATTTT. Its protein is CASSEKAIRTDTQYF.

This clonotype was seen a few times. V usage is TRBV4-1 and J usage is TRBJ1-6; D gene unclear. The V end lost 1 base, the J end lost 7 bases, and 14 bases lay between the germline ends. This CDR3 region has 16 residues. The germline V gene encodes CDR1 MGHRA and CDR2 YSYEKL. CDR3 amino acids: CASSQVGALRNSPLHF. DNA of the CDR3: TGCGCCAGCAGCCAAGTGGGTGCTTTACGGAATTCACCCCTCCACTTT.